The T cell receptor beta chain under discussion was sequenced for a study of T cells after yellow fever vaccination. Study-level information: Low-cell-number fractions underwent preparation using SMART-Seq v4 Ultra Low Input. Study results and limitations: Re-detected after boosting: most primary clones, around 96% of CD4 and over 80% of CD8.

Production of TCR cDNA was by 5'RACE template switching, which also added a universal primer site and UMIs. One entry per CDR3 protein, called by TCRdb with MiXCR from the 5' RACE reads. The sample has under 150,000 distinct CDR3 sequences; approximately 7.7% are singletons. CDR3 length: 12 amino acids. The V gene lost 6 bases and the J gene lost 0 bases, with 5 bases spanning the gap. Germline CDR1 and CDR2: MDHEN and SYDVKM. Many counts were recorded for this clonotype. The antigen is not known. Specimen: CD4+ T cells sorted from PBMCs, collected 5 days after the yellow fever booster vaccination. This clonotype was obtained from a man aged 25-40 years who received the YFV17D yellow fever vaccine. This chain links TRBV28 with TRBJ1-1; D gene unclear. The CDR3 DNA is TGTGCCAGCAGCTCGGTGAACACTGAAGCTTTCTTT. Translating gives CASSSVNTEAFF. Filled out from reference TRBV28 and TRBJ1-1, the complete variable domain reads DVKVTQSSRYLVKRTGEKVFLECVQDMDHENMFWYRQDPGLGLRLIYFSYDVKMKEKGDIPEGYSVSREKKERFSLILESASTNQTSMYLCASSSVNTEAFFGQGTRLTVV.